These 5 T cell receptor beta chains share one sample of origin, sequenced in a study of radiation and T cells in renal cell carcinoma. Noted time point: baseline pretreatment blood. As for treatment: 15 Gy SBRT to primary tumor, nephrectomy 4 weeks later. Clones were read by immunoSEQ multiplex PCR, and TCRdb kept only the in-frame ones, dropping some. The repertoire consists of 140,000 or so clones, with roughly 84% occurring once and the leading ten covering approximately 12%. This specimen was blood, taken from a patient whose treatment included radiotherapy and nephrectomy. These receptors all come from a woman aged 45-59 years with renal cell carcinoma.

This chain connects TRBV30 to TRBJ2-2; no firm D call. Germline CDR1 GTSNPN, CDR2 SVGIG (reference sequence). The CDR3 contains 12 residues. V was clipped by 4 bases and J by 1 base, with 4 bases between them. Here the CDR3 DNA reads TGTGCCTGGAACTGGAACACCGGGGAGCTGTTTTTT. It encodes CAWNWNTGELFF.

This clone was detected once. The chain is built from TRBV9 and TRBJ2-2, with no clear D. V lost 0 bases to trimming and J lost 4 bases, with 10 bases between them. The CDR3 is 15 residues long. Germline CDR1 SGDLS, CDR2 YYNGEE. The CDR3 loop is CASSVEGWSTGELFF. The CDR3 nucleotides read TGTGCCAGCAGCGTAGAAGGATGGAGCACCGGGGAGCTGTTTTTT.

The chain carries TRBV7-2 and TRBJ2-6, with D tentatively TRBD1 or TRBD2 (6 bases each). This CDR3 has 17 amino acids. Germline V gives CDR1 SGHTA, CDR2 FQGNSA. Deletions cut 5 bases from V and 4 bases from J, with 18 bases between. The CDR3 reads CASSPWPGAGGANVLTF. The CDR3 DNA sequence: TGTGCCAGCAGCCCTTGGCCGGGGGCAGGAGGGGCCAACGTCCTGACTTTC.

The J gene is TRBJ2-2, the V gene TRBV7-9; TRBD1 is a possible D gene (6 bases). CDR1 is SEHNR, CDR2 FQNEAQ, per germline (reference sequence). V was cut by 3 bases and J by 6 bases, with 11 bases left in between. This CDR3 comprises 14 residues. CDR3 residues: CASSFYREPGELFF. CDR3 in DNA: TGTGCCAGCAGCTTTTACAGGGAGCCCGGGGAGCTGTTTTTT. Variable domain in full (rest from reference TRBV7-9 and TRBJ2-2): DTGVSQNPRHKITKRGQNVTFRCDPISEHNRLYWYRQTLGQGPEFLTYFQNEAQLEKSRLLSDRFSAERPKGSFSTLEIQRTEQGDSAMYLCASSFYREPGELFFGEGSRLTVL.

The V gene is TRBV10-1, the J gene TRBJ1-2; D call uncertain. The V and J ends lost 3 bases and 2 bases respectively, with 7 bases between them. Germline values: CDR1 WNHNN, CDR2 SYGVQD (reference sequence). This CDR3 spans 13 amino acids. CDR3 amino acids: CASSEARNYGYTF. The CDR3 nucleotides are TGCGCCAGCAGTGAAGCACGCAACTATGGCTACACCTTC.